One sample yielded the 22 T cell receptor beta chains listed below, sequenced in a study of blood T cell repertoires in COVID-19. The protocol was immunoSEQ multiplex PCR, while the TCRdb copy is restricted to in-frame clones and leaves out a portion. In the table there are about 440,000 clones, around 89% of which are singletons. The specimen sequenced was peripheral blood. These receptors all stem from a woman aged 25 to 45 with acute or convalescent COVID-19.

The rearrangement joins TRBV28 to TRBJ1-1; D may be TRBD1 (5 bases). CDR3 length: 14 residues. The germline V gene has CDR1 MDHEN and CDR2 SYDVKM. The V and J ends lost 6 bases and 4 bases respectively, with 15 bases between them. CDR3 amino acids: CASRTLGGSTEAFF. CDR3 in DNA: TGTGCCAGCAGGACACTGGGGGGGTCCACTGAAGCTTTCTTT.

The CDR3 loop is CASSLHRSGTSGGSSTDTQYF. The CDR3 bases are TGCGCCAGCAGCCTACATCGTTCCGGGACTAGCGGGGGGAGTAGCACAGATACGCAGTATTTT. The chain joins TRBV4-1 to TRBJ2-3; the match to TRBD2 covers 15 bases. V trimming: 4 bases; J trimming: 0 bases; junction bases outside the gene matches: 14. Per germline, CDR1 MGHRA and CDR2 YSYEKL. The CDR3 is made up of 21 amino acids.

The chain is built from TRBV29-1 and TRBJ2-7, with D perhaps matching TRBD2 (5 bases). Germline values: CDR1 SQVTM, CDR2 ANQGSEA. Trimming stripped 4 bases from V and 3 bases from J, with 10 bases between. CDR3 length: 12 amino acids. CDR3 bases: TGCAGCGTTGTCGGAGGCATCTACGAGCAGTACTTC. Amino acid sequence: CSVVGGIYEQYF.

Many counts were recorded for this clone. The sample has other DNA sequences that encode this CDR3 too. J is TRBJ2-5 and V is TRBV5-1; D possibly corresponds to TRBD2 (6 bases). There are 14 residues in the CDR3. Germline CDR1 and CDR2: SGHRS and YFSETQ. V was cut by 2 bases and J by 3 bases, with 11 bases left in between. The CDR3 sequence is CASSFLGGKETQYF. DNA for the CDR3: TGCGCCAGCAGCTTCTTAGGAGGGAAAGAGACCCAGTACTTC.

Only one count was recorded for this clone. The chain carries TRBV14 and TRBJ2-6, with D tentatively TRBD1 (6 bases). V was shortened by 3 bases and J by 0 bases, with 15 bases between the two germline ends. The CDR3 consists of 18 residues. CDR1 and CDR2 (germline): SGHDN, FVKESK. The DNA of the CDR3 is TGTGCCAGCAGCCACTTTGGGGGCCCTTACTCTGGGGCCAACGTCCTGACTTTC. This encodes CASSHFGGPYSGANVLTF.

The chain is built from TRBV10-3 and TRBJ1-6, with 7 positions matching TRBD1. The CDR3 has 15 amino acids. V lost 3 bases to trimming and J lost 8 bases; unmatched junction nucleotides: 7. Germline CDR1 is ENHRY and CDR2 is SYGVKD. CDR3 sequence (DNA): TGTGCCATCAGTGAACTTGGCAGGGGGGATTCACCCCTCCACTTT. Its protein is CAISELGRGDSPLHF.

V gene TRBV20-1 combines with J gene TRBJ2-5; possible D gene TRBD2, 6 bases. The CDR3 extends over 11 amino acids. The ends were cut back, 6 bases at V and 5 bases at J, with 10 bases in the middle. Germline V lookup: CDR1 DFQATT, CDR2 SNEGSKA (reference sequence). The CDR3 sequence: CSAASGETQYF. CDR3 nucleotide sequence: TGCAGTGCCGCCAGCGGGGAGACCCAGTACTTC.

This chain uses TRBV7-3 with TRBJ2-7; TRBD1 aligns across 8 bases. Germline assignment: CDR1 SGHTA and CDR2 FQGTGA. This CDR3 has 14 amino acids. The V gene end was trimmed by 5 bases and the J gene end by 3 bases; junction bases not matched to a gene: 6. The DNA of the CDR3 is TGTGCCAGCAGCCCAGGACAGGGTGACTACGAGCAGTACTTC. Its translation is CASSPGQGDYEQYF.

The chain joins TRBV28 to TRBJ1-6, with no clear D. V was pared by 3 bases and J by 14 bases, with 14 bases between. Germline CDR1 MDHEN, CDR2 SYDVKM. The CDR3 runs 13 residues. Here the CDR3 reads CASSFSSQRALHF. The CDR3 DNA reads TGTGCCAGCAGTTTCTCGTCCCAAAGAGCCCTCCACTTT.

The genes are TRBV27 and TRBJ1-2; D might be TRBD1 (5 bases). The ends were cut back, 5 bases at V and 4 bases at J, with 20 bases in the middle. CDR1 is MNHEY, CDR2 SMNVEV, per germline (reference sequence). The CDR3 loop spans 16 amino acids. In DNA form, the CDR3 reads TGTGCCAGCAGTCCGCACACCTTGACAGAGCTCTATGGCTACACCTTC. Protein sequence: CASSPHTLTELYGYTF.

V is TRBV11-2 and J is TRBJ1-5; D not certain. Between the trimmed V and J ends, which lost 0 bases and 5 bases, there was a span of 11 bases. The germline CDR1 and CDR2 sequences are SGHAT and FQNNGV. This CDR3 region has 15 residues. The CDR3: CASSLDPFGDQPQHF. The CDR3 coding sequence is TGTGCCAGCAGCTTAGATCCTTTCGGAGATCAGCCCCAGCATTTT.

The genes are TRBV3-1 (or the pseudogene TRBV3-2) and TRBJ2-5, with TRBD2 matching over 10 bases. CDR3 length: 14 residues. In germline, CDR1 is LGHDT, CDR2 YNNKEL (reference sequence). V trimming: 8 bases; J trimming: 5 bases; junction bases outside the gene matches: 8. The CDR3 sequence is CASSQRGGYETQYF. The CDR3 region has the DNA TGTGCCAGCTCACAGCGGGGGGGGTATGAGACCCAGTACTTC.

As to this clone: Other DNA sequences from this sample encode an identical CDR3 as well. V usage is TRBV4-1 and J usage is TRBJ1-2, with TRBD1 matching 7 bases. In germline, CDR1 is MGHRA, CDR2 YSYEKL. Unmatched junction bases numbered 4, after V lost 1 base and J lost 2 bases. The CDR3 is made up of 15 amino acids. The CDR3 region has the DNA TGCGCCAGCAGCCAAGGGCCGACAGGGAACTATGGCTACACCTTC. It yields the protein CASSQGPTGNYGYTF.

With regard to this clone: Other DNA sequences within the sample encode an identical CDR3. The rearrangement links TRBV3-1 (or the pseudogene TRBV3-2) to TRBJ1-1; D gene uncertain. Germline lookup yields CDR1 LGHDT and CDR2 YNNKEL (reference sequence). Between the trimmed V and J ends, which lost 4 bases and 0 bases, there was a span of 9 bases. This CDR3 has 14 amino acids. For the CDR3, the DNA is TGTGCCAGCAGCCTCAGAGGAGTGAACACTGAAGCTTTCTTT. Translated, it gives CASSLRGVNTEAFF.

This clone occurred a few times. The genes are TRBV19 and TRBJ1-2, with D perhaps matching TRBD1 (5 bases). This CDR3 comprises 12 residues. Germline CDR1 reads LNHDA; CDR2 reads SQIVND (reference sequence). V was clipped by 6 bases and J by 8 bases, with 13 bases between them. The CDR3, as DNA: TGTGCCAGTAGGACCAGGGTTGGCGGCTACACCTTC. Translation: CASRTRVGGYTF.

The rearrangement links TRBV3-1 (or the pseudogene TRBV3-2) to TRBJ2-1; TRBD1 might be the D (7 bases). Germline CDR1 and CDR2: LGHDT and YNNKEL (reference sequence). Trimming shortened V by 4 bases and J by 5 bases, and 15 bases separated the two germline ends. The CDR3 covers 15 residues. CDR3 sequence (DNA): TGTGCCAGCAGCCCCCGATTCAGGGGGGACAATGAGCAGTTCTTC. Its translation is CASSPRFRGDNEQFF.

This rearrangement joins TRBV11-2 to TRBJ2-2; 14 positions agree with TRBD2. The V and J ends lost 7 bases and 0 bases, in that order; junction bases with no gene match: 7. The CDR3 is 18 residues long. Germline assignment: CDR1 SGHAT and CDR2 FQNNGV. CDR3 coding DNA: TGTGCCAGCAACCCACGACTAGCGGGGGGGACGAACACCGGGGAGCTGTTTTTT. Amino acid sequence: CASNPRLAGGTNTGELFF.

The V call is TRBV7-9, the J call TRBJ1-1; 7 nucleotides agree with TRBD1. In germline, CDR1 is SEHNR, CDR2 FQNEAQ (reference sequence). CDR3 length: 15 residues. The ends lost 1 base at V and 1 base at J; junction bases unmatched: 3. CDR3 protein: CASSLERQGNTEAFF. The CDR3 DNA is TGTGCCAGCAGCTTAGAGAGACAGGGGAACACTGAAGCTTTCTTT.

This clone was counted a single time. The gene calls are TRBV6-5 and TRBJ2-3, with a weak D call TRBD2 (6 bases). Germline values: CDR1 MNHEY, CDR2 SVGAGI. Trimming cost V 6 bases and J 0 bases, with 13 bases left between them. The CDR3 is 15 residues long. The CDR3 DNA reads TGTGCCAGCAGGGGAAAGGCGGGGAGCACAGATACGCAGTATTTT. Amino acid sequence: CASRGKAGSTDTQYF.

The chain couples TRBV21-1 to TRBJ1-5; the table's D call TRBD1 went unverified against the DNA. TRBV21-1 is a known pseudogene. The CDR3 is 15 amino acids. The chain's CDR3 is CASSIPQDHWQPQHF. Here the CDR3 DNA reads TGTGCCAGCAGCATTCCCCAGGATCATTGGCAGCCCCAGCATTTT.

The V call is TRBV3-1 (or the pseudogene TRBV3-2), the J call TRBJ1-6; 8 bases are a match to TRBD1. V was pared by 4 bases and J by 4 bases, with 15 bases of the junction left unmatched. The CDR3 runs 19 residues. Germline CDR1 and CDR2: LGHDT and YNNKEL (reference sequence). The DNA of the CDR3 is TGTGCCAGCAGCCTAACTCGACAGGGGCTCTTAAGATATAATTCACCCCTCCACTTT. This codes for CASSLTRQGLLRYNSPLHF.

The CDR3 here is CASSFGGSMTDTQYF. The CDR3 coding sequence is TGTGCCAGCAGCTTTGGGGGGAGCATGACAGATACGCAGTATTTT. The V gene is TRBV7-3, the J gene TRBJ2-3; weak D call: TRBD2 (6 bases). Germline-derived CDR1 and CDR2 are SGHTA and FQGTGA. The germline V and J ends were trimmed by 3 bases and 3 bases, with 13 bases remaining between them. CDR3 length: 15 amino acids.